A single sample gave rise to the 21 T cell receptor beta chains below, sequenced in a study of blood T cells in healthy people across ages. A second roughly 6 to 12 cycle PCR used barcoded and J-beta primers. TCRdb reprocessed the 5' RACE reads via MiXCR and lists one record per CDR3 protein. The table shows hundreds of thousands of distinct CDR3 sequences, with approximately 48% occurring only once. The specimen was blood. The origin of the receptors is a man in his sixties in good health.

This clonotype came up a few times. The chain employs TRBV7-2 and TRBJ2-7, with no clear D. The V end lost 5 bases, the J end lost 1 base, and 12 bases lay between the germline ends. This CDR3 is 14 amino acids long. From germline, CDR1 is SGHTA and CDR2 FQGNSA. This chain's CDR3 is CASSLELVSYEQYF. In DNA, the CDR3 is TGTGCCAGCAGCCTGGAATTAGTTTCCTACGAGCAGTACTTC.

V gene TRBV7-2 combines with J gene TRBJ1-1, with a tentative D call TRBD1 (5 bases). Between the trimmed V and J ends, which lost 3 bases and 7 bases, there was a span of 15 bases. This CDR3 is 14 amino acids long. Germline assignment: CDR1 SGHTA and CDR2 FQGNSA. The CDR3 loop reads CASSFGRGVLEAFF. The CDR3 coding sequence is TGTGCCAGCAGCTTTGGAAGGGGTGTCCTTGAAGCTTTCTTT.

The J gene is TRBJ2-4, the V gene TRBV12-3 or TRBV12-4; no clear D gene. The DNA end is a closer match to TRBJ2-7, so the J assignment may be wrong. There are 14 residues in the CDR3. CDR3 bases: TGTGCCAGCAGTTTAGGACTGGGGATCAACGAGCAGTACTTC. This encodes CASSLGLGINEQYF.

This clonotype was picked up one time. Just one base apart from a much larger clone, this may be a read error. Written as DNA, the CDR3 is TGTGCCAGCAGTTACCGGACTAGCGGAAATGAAGATACGCAGTATTTT. Translation: CASSYRTSGNEDTQYF. This chain joins TRBV6-6 and TRBJ2-3; the match to TRBD2 covers 10 bases. CDR3 length equals 16 residues. Germline lookup yields CDR1 MNHNY and CDR2 SVGAGI (reference sequence). Losses at the gene ends were 2 bases for V and 5 bases for J; bases not matched to a gene: 7.

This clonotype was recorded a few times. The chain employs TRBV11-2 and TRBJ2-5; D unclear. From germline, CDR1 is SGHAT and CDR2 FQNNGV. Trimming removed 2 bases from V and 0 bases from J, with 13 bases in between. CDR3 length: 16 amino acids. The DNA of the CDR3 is TGTGCCAGCAGCTTAAGGCCCGAATCCCACCAAGAGACCCAGTACTTC. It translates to CASSLRPESHQETQYF.

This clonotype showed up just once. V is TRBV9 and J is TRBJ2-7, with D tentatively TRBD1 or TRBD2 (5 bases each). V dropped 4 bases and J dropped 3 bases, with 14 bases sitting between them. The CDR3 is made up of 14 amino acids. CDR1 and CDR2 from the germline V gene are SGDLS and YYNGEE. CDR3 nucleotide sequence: TGTGCCAGCAGCCCCCGGGACGGATTCTACGAGCAGTACTTC. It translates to CASSPRDGFYEQYF.

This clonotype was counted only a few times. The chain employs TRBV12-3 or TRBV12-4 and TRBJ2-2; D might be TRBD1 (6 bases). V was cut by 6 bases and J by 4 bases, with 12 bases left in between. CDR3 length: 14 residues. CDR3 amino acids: CASRTAGATGELFF. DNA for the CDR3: TGTGCCAGCAGGACCGCAGGGGCCACCGGGGAGCTGTTTTTT.

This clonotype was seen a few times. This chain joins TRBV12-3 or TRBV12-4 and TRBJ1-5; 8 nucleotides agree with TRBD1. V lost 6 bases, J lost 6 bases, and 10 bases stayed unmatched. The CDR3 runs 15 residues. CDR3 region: CASSSTGEKGQPQHF. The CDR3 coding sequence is TGTGCCAGCAGCTCGACAGGGGAGAAGGGTCAGCCCCAGCATTTT.

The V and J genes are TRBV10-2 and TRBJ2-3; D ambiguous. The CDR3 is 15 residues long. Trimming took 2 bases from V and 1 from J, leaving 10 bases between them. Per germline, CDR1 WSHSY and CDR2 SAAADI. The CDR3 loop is CASSELGGRTDTQYF. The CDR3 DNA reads TGCGCCAGCAGTGAGCTGGGCGGACGCACAGATACGCAGTATTTT.

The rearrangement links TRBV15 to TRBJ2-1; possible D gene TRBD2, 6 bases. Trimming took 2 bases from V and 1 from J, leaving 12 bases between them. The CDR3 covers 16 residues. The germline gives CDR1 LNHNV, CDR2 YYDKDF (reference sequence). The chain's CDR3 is CATSRSRGESYNEQFF. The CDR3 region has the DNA TGTGCCACCAGCAGATCCCGCGGGGAGTCCTACAATGAGCAGTTCTTC.

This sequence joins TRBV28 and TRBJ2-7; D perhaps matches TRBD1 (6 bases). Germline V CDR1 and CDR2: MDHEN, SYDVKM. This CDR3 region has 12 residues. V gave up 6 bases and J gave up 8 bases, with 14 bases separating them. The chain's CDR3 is CASSPRGDKQYF. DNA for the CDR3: TGTGCCAGCAGCCCGAGAGGGGACAAGCAGTACTTC.

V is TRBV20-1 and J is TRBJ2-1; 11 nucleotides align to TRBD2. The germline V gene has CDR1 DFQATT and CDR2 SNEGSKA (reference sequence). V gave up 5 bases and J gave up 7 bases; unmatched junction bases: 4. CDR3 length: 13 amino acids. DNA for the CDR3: TGCAGTGCTCCGGGACTAGCGGTTAATGAGCAGTTCTTC. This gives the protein CSAPGLAVNEQFF.

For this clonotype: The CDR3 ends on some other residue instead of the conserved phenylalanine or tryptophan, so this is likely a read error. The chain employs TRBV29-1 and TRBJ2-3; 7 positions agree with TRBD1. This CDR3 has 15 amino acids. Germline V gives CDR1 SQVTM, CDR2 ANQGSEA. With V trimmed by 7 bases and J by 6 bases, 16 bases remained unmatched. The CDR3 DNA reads TGCAGCGGCTTCCTACAGGGGACGGGTTTGGATACGCAGTATTCT. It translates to CSGFLQGTGLDTQYS.

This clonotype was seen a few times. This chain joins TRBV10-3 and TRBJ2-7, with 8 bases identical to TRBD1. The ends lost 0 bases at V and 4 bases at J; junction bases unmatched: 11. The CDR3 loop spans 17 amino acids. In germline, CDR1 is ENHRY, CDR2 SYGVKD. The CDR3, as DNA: TGTGCCATCAGTGAGTCCTCCCGTCGGCAGGGGGCTTACGAGCAGTACTTC. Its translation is CAISESSRRQGAYEQYF.

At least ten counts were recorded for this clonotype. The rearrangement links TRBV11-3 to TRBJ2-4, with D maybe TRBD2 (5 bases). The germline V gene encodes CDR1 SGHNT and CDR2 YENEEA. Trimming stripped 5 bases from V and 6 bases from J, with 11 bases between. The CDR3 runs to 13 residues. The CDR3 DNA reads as TGTGCCAGCAGCCCCGGGGAGAGAAACATTCAGTACTTC. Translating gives CASSPGERNIQYF.

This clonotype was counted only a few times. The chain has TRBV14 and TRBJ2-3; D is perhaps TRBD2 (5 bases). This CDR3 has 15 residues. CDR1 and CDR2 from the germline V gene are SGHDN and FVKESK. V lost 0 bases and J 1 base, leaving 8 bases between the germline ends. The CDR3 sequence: CASSQELGRTDTQYF. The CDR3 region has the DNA TGTGCCAGCAGCCAAGAACTAGGTCGCACAGATACGCAGTATTTT.

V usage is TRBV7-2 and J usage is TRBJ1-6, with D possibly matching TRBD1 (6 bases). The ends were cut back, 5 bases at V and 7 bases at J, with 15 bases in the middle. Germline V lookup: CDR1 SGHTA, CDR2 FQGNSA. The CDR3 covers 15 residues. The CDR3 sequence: CASSPETGLNSPLHF. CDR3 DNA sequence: TGTGCCAGCAGCCCGGAGACAGGTTTGAATTCACCCCTCCACTTT.

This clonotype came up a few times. Here the CDR3 reads CASSFSGGALETQYF. The CDR3 DNA is TGTGCCAGCAGTTTTAGCGGGGGGGCCCTTGAGACCCAGTACTTC. The chain carries TRBV12-3 or TRBV12-4 and TRBJ2-5, with TRBD2 identical over 11 bases. Trimming removed 3 bases from V and 5 bases from J; junction bases left unmatched: 5. The CDR3 is made up of 15 amino acids.

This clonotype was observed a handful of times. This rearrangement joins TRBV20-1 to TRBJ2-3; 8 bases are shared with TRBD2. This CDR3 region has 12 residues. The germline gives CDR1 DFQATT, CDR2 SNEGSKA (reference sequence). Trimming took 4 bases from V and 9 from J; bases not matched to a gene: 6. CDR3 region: CSATGLEGTQYF. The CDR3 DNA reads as TGCAGTGCTACGGGACTAGAGGGCACGCAGTATTTT.

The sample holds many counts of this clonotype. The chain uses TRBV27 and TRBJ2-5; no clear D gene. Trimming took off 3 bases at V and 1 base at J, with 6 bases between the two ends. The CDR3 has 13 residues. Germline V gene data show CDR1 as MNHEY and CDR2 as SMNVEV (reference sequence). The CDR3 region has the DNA TGTGCCAGCAGTTTTTACGGCCAAGAGACCCAGTACTTC. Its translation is CASSFYGQETQYF.

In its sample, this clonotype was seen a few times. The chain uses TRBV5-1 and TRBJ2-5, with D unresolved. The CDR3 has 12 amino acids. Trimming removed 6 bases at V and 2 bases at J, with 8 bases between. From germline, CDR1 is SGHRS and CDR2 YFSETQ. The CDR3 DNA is TGCGCCAGCACCCGTATGCAAGAGACCCAGTACTTC. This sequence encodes CASTRMQETQYF.